Below are 14 T cell receptor beta chains sequenced from a single sample in a study of T-cell memory formation after mild COVID-19. A single record per CDR3 protein comes from TCRdb applying MiXCR to the 5' RACE reads. This table holds some 40,000 distinct CDR3 sequences, approximately 9.7% found once. The source material was PBMCs or a T cell subset sorted from them (not recorded which). These receptors all come from an adult woman who had mild COVID-19 (a few samples of this study predate the infection). Cell type and time point are not known.

The chain recombines TRBV6-2 or TRBV6-3 with TRBJ2-7, with D perhaps given as TRBD1 or TRBD2 (5 bases each). V was pared by 1 base and J by 5 bases, with 12 bases between. There are 14 residues in the CDR3. Looked up from germline, CDR1 is MNHEY and CDR2 is SVGEGT. The CDR3 DNA is TGTGCCAGCAGTTACTACGGGGCGCAAAACGAGCAGTACTTC. It translates to CASSYYGAQNEQYF.

This clonotype was detected a few times. The chain uses TRBV3-1 and TRBJ2-7; weak D call: TRBD2 (5 bases). CDR3 length equals 14 residues. Trimming removed 1 base from V and 5 bases from J, with 12 bases in between. Germline CDR1 reads LGHDT; CDR2 reads YNNKEL (reference sequence). In nucleotides, the CDR3 is TGTGCCAGCAGCCAAGGGACCGTGAGGGACGAGCAGTACTTC. Protein product: CASSQGTVRDEQYF.

The sample holds a few counts of this clonotype. V gene TRBV2 combines with J gene TRBJ1-2; D is uncertain. With 4 bases removed from V and 5 bases from J, the gap between germline ends came to 8 bases. The CDR3 consists of 12 residues. The germline V gene has CDR1 SNHLY and CDR2 FYNNEI. CDR3 nucleotides: TGTGCCAGCAGTGCCAAGGGATATGGCTACACCTTC. Translated, it gives CASSAKGYGYTF.

V is TRBV10-3 and J is TRBJ1-5, with TRBD1 matching 7 bases. Germline V lookup: CDR1 ENHRY, CDR2 SYGVKD. The CDR3 covers 13 residues. CDR3 DNA sequence: TGTGCTATTACAGGGGACAGCAATCAGCCCCAGCATTTT. As protein: CAITGDSNQPQHF.

This clonotype has just a few counts. V and J are TRBV5-1 and TRBJ2-6; D perhaps matches TRBD1 (5 bases). The V gene lost 0 bases and the J gene lost 0 bases, with 13 bases spanning the gap. The CDR3 runs to 18 residues. CDR1 and CDR2 (germline): SGHRS, YFSETQ. For the CDR3, the DNA is TGCGCCAGCAGCTTGGTGGGGCCTCCCTTCTCTGGGGCCAACGTCCTGACTTTC. Amino acid sequence: CASSLVGPPFSGANVLTF.

As for this clonotype: This may be a read error, as it is one base from a much larger clone. The V gene is TRBV3-1, the J gene TRBJ2-7; D ambiguous. Per the germline V gene, CDR1 is LGHDT and CDR2 is YNNKEL (reference sequence). The V end lost 0 bases, the J end lost 5 bases, and 20 bases lay between the germline ends. CDR3 length equals 17 residues. The CDR3 DNA reads as TGTGCCAGCAGCCAAGATCGGACCGCGCTCGGATCCAACGAGCAGTACTTC. Residues: CASSQDRTALGSNEQYF.

In this sample, this clonotype turned up many times. V usage is TRBV7-2 and J usage is TRBJ2-5; D remains unclear. Germline assignment: CDR1 SGHTA and CDR2 FQGNSA. CDR3 size: 14 residues. V was pared by 4 bases and J by 1 base, with 10 bases between. The CDR3 is CASSSYSLQETQYF. The DNA of the CDR3 is TGTGCCAGCAGCTCGTACAGCCTCCAAGAGACCCAGTACTTC.

The chain recombines TRBV5-6 with TRBJ2-2; D may correspond to TRBD1 or TRBD2 (5 bases each). The CDR3 consists of 17 residues. The ends were cut back, 6 bases at V and 1 base at J, with 19 bases in the middle. Germline values: CDR1 SGHDT, CDR2 YYEEEE. The CDR3 nucleotides are TGTGCCAGCACCCCCCTCGGGACCAAGGGGAACACCGGGGAGCTGTTTTTT. Protein sequence: CASTPLGTKGNTGELFF.

This clonotype showed up just a few times. The chain links TRBV6-5 to TRBJ2-1, with a weak D call TRBD2 (6 bases). The germline V gene encodes CDR1 MNHEY and CDR2 SVGAGI. The length of the CDR3 is 15 residues. The V gene lost 6 bases and the J gene lost 2 bases, with 14 bases spanning the gap. This CDR3 is CASRPSGVPYNEQFF. The CDR3 DNA reads TGTGCCAGCAGGCCATCGGGGGTCCCCTACAATGAGCAGTTCTTC.

The V and J genes are TRBV29-1 and TRBJ2-2; the match to TRBD1 covers 8 bases. Germline assignment: CDR1 SQVTM and CDR2 ANQGSEA. J lost 7 bases, V lost 7 bases, and 11 bases had no gene match. The CDR3 length is 14 residues. The CDR3 DNA follows: TGCAGCGCCGCTCGACAGGGGATGTTCGGGGAGCTGTTTTTT. This translates into CSAARQGMFGELFF.

Only a few counts were recorded for this clonotype. V is TRBV20-1 and J is TRBJ2-7; no clear D gene. V shed 2 bases and J shed 4 bases, with 12 bases lying between them. The CDR3 sequence is 13 residues long. Germline assignment: CDR1 DFQATT and CDR2 SNEGSKA (reference sequence). This chain's CDR3 is CSARLAPGYEQYF. As DNA, the CDR3 is TGCAGTGCTAGACTGGCCCCGGGTTACGAGCAGTACTTC.

In its sample, this clonotype was seen many times. This chain connects TRBV12-3 or TRBV12-4 to TRBJ2-6; TRBD1 agrees at 11 bases. This CDR3 is 19 amino acids long. Trimming took 8 bases from V and 2 from J; bases not matched to a gene: 14. This CDR3 is CASGSHPGTGGAGANVLTF. As DNA, the CDR3 is TGTGCCAGCGGATCCCACCCGGGGACAGGGGGAGCTGGGGCCAACGTCCTGACTTTC.

This clonotype was seen more than once but under ten times. V gene TRBV6-5 combines with J gene TRBJ1-1; TRBD1 is a possible D gene (6 bases). The CDR3 covers 13 residues. In germline, CDR1 is MNHEY, CDR2 SVGAGI. V was clipped by 6 bases and J by 5 bases, with 13 bases between them. Here the CDR3 reads CASSPTGKTEAFF. For the CDR3, the DNA is TGTGCCAGCAGCCCAACAGGGAAGACTGAAGCTTTCTTT.

This chain links TRBV24-1 with TRBJ2-3, with 10 bases matching TRBD1. Germline V gives CDR1 KGHDR, CDR2 SFDVKD. J was trimmed by 5 bases and V by 5 bases; bases with no gene match: 3. The CDR3 consists of 14 residues. CDR3 in DNA: TGTGCCACCAGTGTAAGGACAGGGGGAGATACGCAGTATTTT. Its protein product is CATSVRTGGDTQYF.